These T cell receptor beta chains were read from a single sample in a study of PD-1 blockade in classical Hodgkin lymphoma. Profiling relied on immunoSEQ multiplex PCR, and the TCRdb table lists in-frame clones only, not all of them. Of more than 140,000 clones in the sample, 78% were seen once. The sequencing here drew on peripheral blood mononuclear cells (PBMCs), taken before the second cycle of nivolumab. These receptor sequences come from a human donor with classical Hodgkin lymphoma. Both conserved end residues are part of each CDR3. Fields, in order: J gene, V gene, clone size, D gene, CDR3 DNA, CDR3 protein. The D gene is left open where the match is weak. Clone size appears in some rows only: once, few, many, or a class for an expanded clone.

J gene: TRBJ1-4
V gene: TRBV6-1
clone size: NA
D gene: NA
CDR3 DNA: TGTGCCAGCAGTGAAATAAATGAAAAACTGTTTTTT
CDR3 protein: CASSEINEKLFF

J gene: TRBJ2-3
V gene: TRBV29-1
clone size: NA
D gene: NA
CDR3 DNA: TGCAGCGTTGAAAGGGGGGCTACAGATACGCAGTATTTT
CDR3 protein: CSVERGATDTQYF

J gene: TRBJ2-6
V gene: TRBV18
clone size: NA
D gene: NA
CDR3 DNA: TGTGCCAGCTCAGGGGCTGGGGCCAACGTCCTGACTTTC
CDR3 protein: CASSGAGANVLTF

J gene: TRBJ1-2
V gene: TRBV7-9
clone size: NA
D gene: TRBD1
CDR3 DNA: TGTGCCAGCAGCTTGCGGCGGGGACAGGGAGATGGCTACACCTTC
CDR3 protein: CASSLRRGQGDGYTF

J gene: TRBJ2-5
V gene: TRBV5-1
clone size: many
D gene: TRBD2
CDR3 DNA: TGCGCCAGCAGCTCGGGACTAGCGGAGCTTCAAGAGACCCAGTACTTC
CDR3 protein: CASSSGLAELQETQYF

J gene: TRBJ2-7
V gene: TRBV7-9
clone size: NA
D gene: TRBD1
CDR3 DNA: TGTGCCAGCAGCTTAACGGGACAGGGGGGTGGCGAGCAGTACTTC
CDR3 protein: CASSLTGQGGGEQYF

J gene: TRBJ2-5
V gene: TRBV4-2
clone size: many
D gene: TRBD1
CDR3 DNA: TGTGCCAGCAGCCAAGTAACCGGGACAGGGGAACAAGAGACCCAGTACTTC
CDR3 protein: CASSQVTGTGEQETQYF

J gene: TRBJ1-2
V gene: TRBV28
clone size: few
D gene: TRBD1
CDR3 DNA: TGTGCCAGCAGTTTTAGGGACAGAGCTAACTATGGCTACACCTTC
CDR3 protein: CASSFRDRANYGYTF

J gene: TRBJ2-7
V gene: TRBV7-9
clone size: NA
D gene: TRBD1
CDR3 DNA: TGTGCCAGCAGCTTAACAGGGGATGAATACGAGCAGTACTTC
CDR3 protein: CASSLTGDEYEQYF

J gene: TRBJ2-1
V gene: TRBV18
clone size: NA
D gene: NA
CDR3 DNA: TGTGCCAGCTCACCTTTAACTCCGGGACTCAGCTCCTACAATGAGCAGTTCTTC
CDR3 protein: CASSPLTPGLSSYNEQFF

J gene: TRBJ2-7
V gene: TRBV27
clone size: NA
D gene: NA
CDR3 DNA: TGTGCCAGCAGTTTAGAGGCCAGGGGCTACGAGCAGTACTTC
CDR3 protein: CASSLEARGYEQYF

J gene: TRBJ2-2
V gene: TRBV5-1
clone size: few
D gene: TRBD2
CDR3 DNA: TGCGCCAGCAGCCCCAGACTAGCGGGGTTCACCGGGGAGCTGTTTTTT
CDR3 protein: CASSPRLAGFTGELFF

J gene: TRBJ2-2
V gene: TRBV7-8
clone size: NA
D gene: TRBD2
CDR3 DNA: TGTGCCAGCAGCTTAGGGCGCTATACGGGGGGGCGAAGAACCGGGGAGCTGTTTTTT
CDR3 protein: CASSLGRYTGGRRTGELFF

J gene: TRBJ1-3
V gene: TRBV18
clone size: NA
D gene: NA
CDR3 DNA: TGTGCCAGCTCACCTACCGCGAGGGGTTTGGGTACTGGAAACACCATATATTTT
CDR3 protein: CASSPTARGLGTGNTIYF

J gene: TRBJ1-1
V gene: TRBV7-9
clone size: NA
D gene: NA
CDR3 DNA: TGTGCCAGCAGCCCCCGTGGGGGTGAAGCTTTCTTT
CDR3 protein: CASSPRGGEAFF

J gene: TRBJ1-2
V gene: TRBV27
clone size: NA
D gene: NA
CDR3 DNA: TGTGCCAGCAGTTCCCCGGGAGTAGGCTATGGCTACACCTTC
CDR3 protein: CASSSPGVGYGYTF

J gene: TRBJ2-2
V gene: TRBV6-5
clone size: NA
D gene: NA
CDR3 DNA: TGTGCCAGCACCCCTGGGACAACCCGAGGGGGGGAGCTGTTTTTT
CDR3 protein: CASTPGTTRGGELFF

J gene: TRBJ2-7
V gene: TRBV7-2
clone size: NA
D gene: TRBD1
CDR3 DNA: TGTGCCAGCAGCTTACGCGGGACAGGAAGGACCTACGAGCAGTACTTC
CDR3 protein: CASSLRGTGRTYEQYF

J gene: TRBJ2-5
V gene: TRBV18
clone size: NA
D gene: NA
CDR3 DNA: TGTGCCAGCTCACCAAGGGATCGGGAGACCCAGTACTTC
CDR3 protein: CASSPRDRETQYF

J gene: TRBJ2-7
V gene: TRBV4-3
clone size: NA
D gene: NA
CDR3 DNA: TGCGCCAGCAGCCAAGGGGGGTCAGACGAGCAGTACTTC
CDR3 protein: CASSQGGSDEQYF

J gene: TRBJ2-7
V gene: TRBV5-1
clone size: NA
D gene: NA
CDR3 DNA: TGCGCCAGCAGCTTGGGACAAGGGTCGTTCTACGAGCAGTACTTC
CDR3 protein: CASSLGQGSFYEQYF

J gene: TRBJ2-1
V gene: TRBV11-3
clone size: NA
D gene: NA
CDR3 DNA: TGTGCCAGCAGCTTAGAGAGCGGCTCCTACAATGAGCAGTTCTTC
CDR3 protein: CASSLESGSYNEQFF

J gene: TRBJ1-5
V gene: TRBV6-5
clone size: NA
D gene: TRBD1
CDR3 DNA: TGTGCCAGCAGTCGGGACAGGGGGAATCAGCCCCAGCATTTT
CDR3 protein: CASSRDRGNQPQHF

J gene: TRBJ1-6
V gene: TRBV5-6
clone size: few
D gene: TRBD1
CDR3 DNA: TGTGCCAGCAGCCCAGGGACAGGCTATAATTCACCCCTCCACTTT
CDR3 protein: CASSPGTGYNSPLHF

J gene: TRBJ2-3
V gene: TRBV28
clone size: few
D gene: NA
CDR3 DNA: TGTGCCAGCAGTTTAGATCTCCCCACAGATACGCAGTATTTT
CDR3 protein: CASSLDLPTDTQYF

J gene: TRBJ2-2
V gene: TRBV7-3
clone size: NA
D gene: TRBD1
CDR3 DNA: TGTGCCAGCAGCGAACAGGGGGCCGGGGAGCTGTTTTTT
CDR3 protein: CASSEQGAGELFF

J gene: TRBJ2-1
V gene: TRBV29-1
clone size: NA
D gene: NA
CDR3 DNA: TGCAGCGTCCCTTTTCTGGGGAAGCCCCTTAATGAGCAGTTCTTC
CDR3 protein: CSVPFLGKPLNEQFF

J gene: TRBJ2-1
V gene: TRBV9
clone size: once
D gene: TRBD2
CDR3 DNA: TGTGCCAGCAGCGAGGGACTAGCGGGAGCGTACAATGAGCAGTTCTTC
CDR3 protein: CASSEGLAGAYNEQFF

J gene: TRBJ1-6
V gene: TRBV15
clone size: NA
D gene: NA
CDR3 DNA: TGTGCCACCAGCAGACAGGGGCCAGGTAGTTCACCCCTCCACTTT
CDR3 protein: CATSRQGPGSSPLHF

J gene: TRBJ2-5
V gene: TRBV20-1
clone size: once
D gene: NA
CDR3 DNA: TGCAGTGCTAGAGCCCCGGGGGACCAGTACTTC
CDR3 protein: CSARAPGDQYF

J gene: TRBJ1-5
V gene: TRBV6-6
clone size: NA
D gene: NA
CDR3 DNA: TGTGCCAGCAGTTACTCGATGTATCAGCCCCAGCATTTT
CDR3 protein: CASSYSMYQPQHF

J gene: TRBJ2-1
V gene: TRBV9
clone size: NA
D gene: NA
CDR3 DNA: TGTGCCAGCAGCGTACTAGCGAGGCCGGGTGAGCAGTTCTTC
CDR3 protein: CASSVLARPGEQFF

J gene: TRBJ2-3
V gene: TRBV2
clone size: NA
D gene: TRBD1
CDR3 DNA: TGTGCCAGCCGGGGGACAGGAGGTACAGATACGCAGTATTTT
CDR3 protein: CASRGTGGTDTQYF

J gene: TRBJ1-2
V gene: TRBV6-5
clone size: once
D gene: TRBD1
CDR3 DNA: TGTGCCAGCAGTTCCACAGGGGCATCGGGAGGCTACACCTTC
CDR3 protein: CASSSTGASGGYTF

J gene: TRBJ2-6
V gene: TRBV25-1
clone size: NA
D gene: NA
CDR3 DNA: TGTGCCAGCAGTATAAGGTACAGCTCTGGGGCCAACGTCCTGACTTTC
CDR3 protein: CASSIRYSSGANVLTF

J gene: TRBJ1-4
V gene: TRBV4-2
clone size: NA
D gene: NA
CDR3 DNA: TGTGCCAGCAGCCAAGGGGGTGGCAGGAGGCTTACTAATGAAAAACTGTTTTTT
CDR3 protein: CASSQGGGRRLTNEKLFF

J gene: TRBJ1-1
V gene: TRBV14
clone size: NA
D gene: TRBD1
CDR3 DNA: TGTGCCAGCAGCCAATTTACAGGGGGCACTGAAGCTTTCTTT
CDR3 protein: CASSQFTGGTEAFF

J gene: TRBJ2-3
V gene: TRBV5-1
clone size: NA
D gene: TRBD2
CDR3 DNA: TGCGCCAGCAGCTTGATGTCTAGCGGGGGGGCTGGAGATACGCAGTATTTT
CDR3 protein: CASSLMSSGGAGDTQYF

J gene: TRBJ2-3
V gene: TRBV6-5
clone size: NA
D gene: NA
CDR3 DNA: TGTGCCAGCAGTTACTCGTGGGGGATCCAAGATACGCAGTATTTT
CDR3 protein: CASSYSWGIQDTQYF

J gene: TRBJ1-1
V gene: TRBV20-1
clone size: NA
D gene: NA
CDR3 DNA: TGCAGTGCTCCGCGGAACACTGAAGCTTTCTTT
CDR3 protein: CSAPRNTEAFF

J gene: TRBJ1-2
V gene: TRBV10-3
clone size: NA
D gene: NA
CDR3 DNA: TGTGCCATCAGTGAGTCATCGGGGTTAACTAACTATGGCTACACCTTC
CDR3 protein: CAISESSGLTNYGYTF

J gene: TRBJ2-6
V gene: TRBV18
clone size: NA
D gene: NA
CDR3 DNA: TGTGCCAGCAACAAGGACACTGGGGCCAACGTCCTGACTTTC
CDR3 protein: CASNKDTGANVLTF

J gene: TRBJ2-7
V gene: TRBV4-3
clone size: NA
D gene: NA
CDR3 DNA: TGCGCCAGCAGCCAAGAATTTCCGGGAGTTTCCTACGAGCAGTACTTC
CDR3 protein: CASSQEFPGVSYEQYF

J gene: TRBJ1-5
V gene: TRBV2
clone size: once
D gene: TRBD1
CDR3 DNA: TGTGCCAGCAGTAAGACAGGGGGCCTCTATAGCAATCAGCCCCAGCATTTT
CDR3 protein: CASSKTGGLYSNQPQHF

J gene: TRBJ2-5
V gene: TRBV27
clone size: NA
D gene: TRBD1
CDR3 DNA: TGTGCCAGCACTTCCACAGGGGTGGCGTCCTACTTC
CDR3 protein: CASTSTGVASYF

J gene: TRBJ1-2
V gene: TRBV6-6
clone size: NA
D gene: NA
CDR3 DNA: TGTGCCAGCAGAAGGACCGGCTATGGCTACACCTTC
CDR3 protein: CASRRTGYGYTF

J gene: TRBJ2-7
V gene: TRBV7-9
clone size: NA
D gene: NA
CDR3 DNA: TGTGCCAGCAGCTTAGCCGGTTTAAAGGCTGAGCAGTACTTC
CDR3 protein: CASSLAGLKAEQYF